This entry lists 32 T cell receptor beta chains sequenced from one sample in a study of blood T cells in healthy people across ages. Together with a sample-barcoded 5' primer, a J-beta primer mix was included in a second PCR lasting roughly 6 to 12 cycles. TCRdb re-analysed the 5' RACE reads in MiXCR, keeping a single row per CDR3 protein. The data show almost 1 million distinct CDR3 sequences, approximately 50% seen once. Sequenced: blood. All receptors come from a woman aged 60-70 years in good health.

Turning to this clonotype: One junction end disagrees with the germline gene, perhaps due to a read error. The CDR3 region is CASGQVTRPGYTF. The CDR3 coding sequence is TGCGCCAGCGGCCAAGTGACAAGGCCTGGCTACACCTTC. V and J are TRBV4-3 and TRBJ1-2; D gene ambiguous. CDR3 length: 13 amino acids. Germline CDR1 is LGHNA and CDR2 is YSLEER.

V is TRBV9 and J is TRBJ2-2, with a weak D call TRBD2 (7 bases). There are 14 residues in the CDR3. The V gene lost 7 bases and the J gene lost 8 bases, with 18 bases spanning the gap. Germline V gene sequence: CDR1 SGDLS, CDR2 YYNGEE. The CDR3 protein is CASGRGVITGELFF. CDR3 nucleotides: TGTGCCAGCGGGAGGGGGGTGATCACTGGGGAGCTGTTTTTT.

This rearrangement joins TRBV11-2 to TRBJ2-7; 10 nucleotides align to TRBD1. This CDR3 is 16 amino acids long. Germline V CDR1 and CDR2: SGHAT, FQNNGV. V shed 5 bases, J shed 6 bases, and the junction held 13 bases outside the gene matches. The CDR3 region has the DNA TGTGCCAGCAGCCCGCGCTCCGGGACAGGGGTGAGCGAGCAGTACTTC. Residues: CASSPRSGTGVSEQYF.

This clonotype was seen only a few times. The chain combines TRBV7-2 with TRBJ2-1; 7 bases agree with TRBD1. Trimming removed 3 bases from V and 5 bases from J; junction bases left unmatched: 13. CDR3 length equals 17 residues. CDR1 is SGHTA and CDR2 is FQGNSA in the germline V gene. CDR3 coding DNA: TGTGCCAGCAGCTTTGGGGCGTGGCGGACAGGAAACAATGAGCAGTTCTTC. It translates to CASSFGAWRTGNNEQFF. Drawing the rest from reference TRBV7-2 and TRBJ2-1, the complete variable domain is GAGVSQSPSNKVTEKGKDVELRCDPISGHTALYWYRQSLGQGLEFLIYFQGNSAPDKSGLPSDRFSAERTGGSVSTLTIQRTQQEDSAVYLCASSFGAWRTGNNEQFFGPGTRLTVL.

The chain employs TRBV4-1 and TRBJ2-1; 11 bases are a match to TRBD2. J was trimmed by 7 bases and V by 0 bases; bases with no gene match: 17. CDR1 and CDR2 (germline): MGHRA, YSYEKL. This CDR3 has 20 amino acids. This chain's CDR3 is CASSQDPGLAEPREKNEQFF. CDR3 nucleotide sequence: TGCGCCAGCAGCCAAGATCCGGGACTAGCGGAGCCCCGGGAAAAGAATGAGCAGTTCTTC.

CDR3 loop: CSVDTNSGDANGYTF. Here the CDR3 DNA reads TGCAGCGTCGACACAAACTCAGGGGACGCGAATGGCTACACCTTC. V gene TRBV29-1 combines with J gene TRBJ1-2; D possibly corresponds to TRBD1 (6 bases). The CDR3 length is 15 residues. The germline V gene has CDR1 SQVTM and CDR2 ANQGSEA. Trimming shortened V by 6 bases and J by 6 bases, and 23 bases separated the two germline ends.

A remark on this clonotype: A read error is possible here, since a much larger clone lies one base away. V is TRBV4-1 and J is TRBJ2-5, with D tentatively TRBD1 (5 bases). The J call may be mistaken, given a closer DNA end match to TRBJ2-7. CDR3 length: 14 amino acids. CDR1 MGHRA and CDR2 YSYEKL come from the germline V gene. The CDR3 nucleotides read TGCGCCAGCAGCCAAGCACAGGTAGTCGGCGAGCAGTACTTC. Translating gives CASSQAQVVGEQYF.

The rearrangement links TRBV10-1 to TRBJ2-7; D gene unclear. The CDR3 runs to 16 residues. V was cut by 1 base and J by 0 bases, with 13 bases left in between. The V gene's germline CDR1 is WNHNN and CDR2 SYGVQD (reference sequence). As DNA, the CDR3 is TGCGCCAGCAGTGAGTGGACGCCTCAGAGCTCCTACGAGCAGTACTTC. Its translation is CASSEWTPQSSYEQYF.

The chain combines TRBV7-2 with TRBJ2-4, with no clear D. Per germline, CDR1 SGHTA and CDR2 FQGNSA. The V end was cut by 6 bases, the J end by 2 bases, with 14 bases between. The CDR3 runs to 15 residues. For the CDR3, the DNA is TGTGCCAGCAGTCGCACACACGGCCCCAAAAACATTCAGTACTTC. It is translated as CASSRTHGPKNIQYF.

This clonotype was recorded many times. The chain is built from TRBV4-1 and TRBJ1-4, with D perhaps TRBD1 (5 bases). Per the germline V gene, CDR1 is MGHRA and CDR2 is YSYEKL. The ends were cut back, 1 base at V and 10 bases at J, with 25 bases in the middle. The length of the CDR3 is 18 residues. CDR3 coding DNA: TGCGCCAGCAGCCAAGGCCCCCGGCCGGAAGGGACCCCCGGAAAACTGTTTTTT. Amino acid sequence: CASSQGPRPEGTPGKLFF.

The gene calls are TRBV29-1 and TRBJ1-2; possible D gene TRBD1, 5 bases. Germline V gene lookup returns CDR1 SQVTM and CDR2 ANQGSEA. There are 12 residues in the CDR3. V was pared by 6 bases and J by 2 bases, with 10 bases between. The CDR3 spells CSVPGRNYGYTF. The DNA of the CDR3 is TGCAGCGTGCCGGGACGGAACTATGGCTACACCTTC.

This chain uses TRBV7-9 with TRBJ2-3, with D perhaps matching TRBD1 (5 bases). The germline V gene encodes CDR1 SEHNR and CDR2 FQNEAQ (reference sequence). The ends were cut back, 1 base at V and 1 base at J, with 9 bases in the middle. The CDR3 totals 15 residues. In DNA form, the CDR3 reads TGTGCCAGCAGCTTAGTTCAGGGTGGCACAGATACGCAGTATTTT. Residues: CASSLVQGGTDTQYF.

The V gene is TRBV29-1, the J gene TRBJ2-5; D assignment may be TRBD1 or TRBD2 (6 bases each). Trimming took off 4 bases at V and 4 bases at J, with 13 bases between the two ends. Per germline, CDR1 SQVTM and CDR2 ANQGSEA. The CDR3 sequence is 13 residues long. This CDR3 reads CSVVEGGRETQYF. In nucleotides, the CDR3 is TGCAGCGTTGTAGAAGGGGGGCGAGAGACCCAGTACTTC.

The DNA for the CDR3 is TGTGCCAGCAGCCAGGGAGGGTATAGAACCTACGAGCAGTACTTC. Its translation is CASSQGGYRTYEQYF. The rearrangement joins TRBV14 to TRBJ2-7, with 7 bases aligning to TRBD2. Trimming removed 3 bases from V and 2 bases from J; junction bases left unmatched: 7. Germline V gene sequence: CDR1 SGHDN, CDR2 FVKESK. The CDR3 contains 15 residues.

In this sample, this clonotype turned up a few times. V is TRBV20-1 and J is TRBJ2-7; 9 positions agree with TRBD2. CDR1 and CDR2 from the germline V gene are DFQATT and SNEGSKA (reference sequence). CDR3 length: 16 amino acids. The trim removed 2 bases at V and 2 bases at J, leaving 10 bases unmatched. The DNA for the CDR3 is TGCAGTGCTAGAAAGGCGTCGGGACTAGCAGCCTACGAGCAGTACTTC. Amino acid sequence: CSARKASGLAAYEQYF.

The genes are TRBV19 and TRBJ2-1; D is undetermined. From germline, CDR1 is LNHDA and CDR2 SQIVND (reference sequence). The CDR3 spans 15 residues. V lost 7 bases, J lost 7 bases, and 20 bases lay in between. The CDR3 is CASTSPRELGNEQFF. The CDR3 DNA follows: TGTGCCAGTACCTCCCCTCGCGAGTTAGGGAATGAGCAGTTCTTC.

The CDR3 loop is CAWTQPETTYEQYF. CDR3 sequence (DNA): TGTGCCTGGACTCAACCGGAAACAACCTACGAGCAGTACTTC. The V call is TRBV30, the J call TRBJ2-7, with D unresolved. Looked up from germline, CDR1 is GTSNPN and CDR2 is SVGIG (reference sequence). V lost 4 bases and J 2 bases, leaving 15 bases between the germline ends. This CDR3 is 14 amino acids long.

The CDR3 DNA follows: TGTGCCAGCAGTTACTCGACACAGGACTATGGCTACACCTTC. Translation gives CASSYSTQDYGYTF. The chain has TRBV6-6 and TRBJ1-2, with a weak D call TRBD1 (5 bases). The CDR3 is made up of 14 amino acids. Trimming shortened V by 0 bases and J by 3 bases, and 8 bases separated the two germline ends. Per germline, CDR1 MNHNY and CDR2 SVGAGI (reference sequence).

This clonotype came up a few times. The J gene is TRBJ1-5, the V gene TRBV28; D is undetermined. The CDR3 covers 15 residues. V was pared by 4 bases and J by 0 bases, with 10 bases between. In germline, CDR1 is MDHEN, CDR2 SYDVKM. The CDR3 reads CASSSGFHSNQPQHF. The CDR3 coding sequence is TGTGCCAGCAGTTCGGGGTTTCATAGCAATCAGCCCCAGCATTTT. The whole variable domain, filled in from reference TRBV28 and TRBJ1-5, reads DVKVTQSSRYLVKRTGEKVFLECVQDMDHENMFWYRQDPGLGLRLIYFSYDVKMKEKGDIPEGYSVSREKKERFSLILESASTNQTSMYLCASSSGFHSNQPQHFGDGTRLSIL.

This CDR3 is CASSFLSRGGSYEQYF. In DNA form, the CDR3 reads TGTGCCAGCAGCTTTCTCTCAAGGGGTGGCTCCTACGAGCAGTACTTC. This chain links TRBV7-2 with TRBJ2-7, with D possibly matching TRBD1 (5 bases). The CDR3 has 16 residues. V was cut by 3 bases and J by 0 bases, with 15 bases left in between. Germline assignment: CDR1 SGHTA and CDR2 FQGNSA.

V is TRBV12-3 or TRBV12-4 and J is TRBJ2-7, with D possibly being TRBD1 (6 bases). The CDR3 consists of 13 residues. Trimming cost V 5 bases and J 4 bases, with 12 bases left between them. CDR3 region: CASSITTGYEQYF. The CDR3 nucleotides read TGTGCCAGCAGTATAACAACAGGGTACGAGCAGTACTTC.

DNA of the CDR3: TGTGCCAGCAGCTCATCACCGGGACAGGGGAACAATGAGCAGTTCTTC. Translating it yields CASSSSPGQGNNEQFF. The chain couples TRBV11-2 to TRBJ2-1; 10 nucleotides agree with TRBD1. Germline V gene sequence: CDR1 SGHAT, CDR2 FQNNGV. The ends lost 4 bases at V and 5 bases at J; junction bases unmatched: 8. This CDR3 region has 16 residues. The full variable domain, rest sourced from reference TRBV11-2 and TRBJ2-1, is EAGVAQSPRYKIIEKRQSVAFWCNPISGHATLYWYQQILGQGPKLLIQFQNNGVVDDSQLPKDRFSAERLKGVDSTLKIQPAKLEDSAVYLCASSSSPGQGNNEQFFGPGTRLTVL.

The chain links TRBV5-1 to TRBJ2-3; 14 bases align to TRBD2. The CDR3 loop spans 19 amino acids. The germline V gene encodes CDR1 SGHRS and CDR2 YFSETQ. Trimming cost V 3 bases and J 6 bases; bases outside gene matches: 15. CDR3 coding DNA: TGCGCCAGCAGCTCGCCACCGGGACTAGCGGGAGCCAGAGGGGATACGCAGTATTTT. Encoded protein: CASSSPPGLAGARGDTQYF.

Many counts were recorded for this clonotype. DNA for the CDR3: TGTGCCAGCAGCTCACCCCCGGGACATGAAAAACTGTTTTTT. The encoded protein is CASSSPPGHEKLFF. The rearrangement uses TRBV7-9 and TRBJ1-4; D may be TRBD1 (5 bases). The CDR3 totals 14 residues. Germline-derived CDR1 and CDR2 are SEHNR and FQNEAQ (reference sequence). The germline V and J ends were trimmed by 4 bases and 6 bases, with 12 bases remaining between them.

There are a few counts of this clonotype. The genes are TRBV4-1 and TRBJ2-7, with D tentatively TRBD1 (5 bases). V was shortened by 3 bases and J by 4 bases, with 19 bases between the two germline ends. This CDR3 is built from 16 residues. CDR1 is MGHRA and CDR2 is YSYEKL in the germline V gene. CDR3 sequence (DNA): TGCGCCAGCAGCCACGGCAGGGCCTATTCCAGGTACGAGCAGTACTTC. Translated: CASSHGRAYSRYEQYF.

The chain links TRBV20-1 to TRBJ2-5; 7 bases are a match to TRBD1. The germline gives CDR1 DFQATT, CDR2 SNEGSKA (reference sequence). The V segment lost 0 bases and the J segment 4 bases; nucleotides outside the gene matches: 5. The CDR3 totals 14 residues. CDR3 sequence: CSAREPGQRETQYF. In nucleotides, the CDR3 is TGCAGTGCTAGAGAACCGGGACAGAGAGAGACCCAGTACTTC.

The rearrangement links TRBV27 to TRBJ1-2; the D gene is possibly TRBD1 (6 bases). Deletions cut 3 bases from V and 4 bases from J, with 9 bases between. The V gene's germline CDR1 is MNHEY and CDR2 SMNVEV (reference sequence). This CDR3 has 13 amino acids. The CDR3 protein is CASSLDSSYGYTF. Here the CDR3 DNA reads TGTGCCAGCAGTTTGGACAGCTCCTATGGCTACACCTTC.

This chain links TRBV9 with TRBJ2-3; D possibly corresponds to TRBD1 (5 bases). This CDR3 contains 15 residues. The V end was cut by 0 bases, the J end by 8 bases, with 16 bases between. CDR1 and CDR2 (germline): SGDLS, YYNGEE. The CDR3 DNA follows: TGTGCCAGCAGCGTAGTGTCTGGGGCTAGTACTACGCAGTATTTT. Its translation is CASSVVSGASTTQYF.

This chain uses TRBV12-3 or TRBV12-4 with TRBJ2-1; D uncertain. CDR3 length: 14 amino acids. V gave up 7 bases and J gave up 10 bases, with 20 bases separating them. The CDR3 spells CASTPDLSNREQFF. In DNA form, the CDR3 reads TGTGCCAGCACCCCAGATTTGTCAAATCGGGAGCAGTTCTTC.

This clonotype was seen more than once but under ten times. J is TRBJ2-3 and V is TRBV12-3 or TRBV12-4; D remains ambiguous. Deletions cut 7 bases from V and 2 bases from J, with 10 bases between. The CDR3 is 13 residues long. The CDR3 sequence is CASNSEITDTQYF. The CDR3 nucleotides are TGTGCCAGCAATTCGGAGATCACAGATACGCAGTATTTT.

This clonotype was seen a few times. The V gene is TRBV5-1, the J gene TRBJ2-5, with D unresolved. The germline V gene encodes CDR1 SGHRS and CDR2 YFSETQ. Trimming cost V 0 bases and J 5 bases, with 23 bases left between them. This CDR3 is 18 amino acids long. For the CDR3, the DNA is TGCGCCAGCAGCTTGGACCTACAACTACCCGAGGCATCTGAGACCCAGTACTTC. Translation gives CASSLDLQLPEASETQYF.

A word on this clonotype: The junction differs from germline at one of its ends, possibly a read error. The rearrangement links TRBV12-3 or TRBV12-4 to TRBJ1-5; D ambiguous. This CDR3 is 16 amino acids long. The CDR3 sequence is CTSSLASPLSNQPQHF. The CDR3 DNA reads TGTACCAGCAGTTTGGCAAGCCCTCTTAGCAATCAGCCCCAGCATTTT.